Listed here are 30 T cell receptor beta chains from one sample, sequenced in a study of tumor-infiltrating lymphocytes in primary liver carcinoma. Total RNA amounting to approximately 460 ng was the source from which TCR beta cDNA was made with a constant-region primer. Slightly modified ARM-PCR, run as three nested multiplex PCR rounds, produced the TCR beta libraries. The first two PCR rounds, roughly 9 cycles each, used TRBV1-TRBV30 forward primers and a C-beta reverse primer. One entry per CDR3 protein results from TCRdb running MiXCR on the multiplex PCR reads. The table lists some 180,000 distinct CDR3 sequences, about 82% of them singletons. Total RNA and DNA came together from roughly 20-30 mg of bulk tissue without cell sorting. The sample consisted of tumor tissue from primary liver carcinoma. The receptors here all came from a man between 35 and 55 years old with primary liver carcinoma and hepatitis B virus infection.

Comments on this clonotype: One base away lies a much larger clone, so this may be a sequencing read error. This chain links TRBV28 with TRBJ1-2; no definite D call. V gave up 7 bases and J gave up 4 bases, with 16 bases separating them. The CDR3 totals 14 residues. Germline V CDR1 and CDR2: MDHEN, SYDVKM. The CDR3 sequence: CASITWGRSYGYTF. The CDR3 DNA reads as TGTGCCAGCATTACTTGGGGAAGGAGCTATGGCTACACCTTC.

Points on this clonotype: A much larger clone sits a single nucleotide away, making a read error possible. This chain links TRBV24-1 with TRBJ2-1, with 10 bases lining up with TRBD2. This CDR3 has 16 amino acids. CDR1 KGHDR and CDR2 SFDVKD come from the germline V gene. The CDR3 region has the DNA TGTGCCACCAGTGATCCTAGCGGGAGCTCCTACAATGGGCAGTTCTTC. It encodes CATSDPSGSSYNGQFF.

This clonotype occurred a few times. No conserved phenylalanine or tryptophan is present at the end of the CDR3, so a read error is the likely explanation. The chain combines TRBV11-3 with TRBJ2-2; a possible D gene is TRBD2 (6 bases). The CDR3 is made up of 15 amino acids. CDR1 SGHNT and CDR2 YENEEA come from the germline V gene. This CDR3 is CASSWGLENTGELFL. The DNA for the CDR3 is TGTGCCAGCAGCTGGGGACTGGAGAACACTGGGGAGCTGTTTTTA.

This clonotype was seen a few times. A read error may produce the germline difference seen at one junction end. The CDR3 coding sequence is TGTGCCAGCAGCTTAACAGGTAGGAACGGCAATCAGCTCCAGCATTTT. Translated: CASSLTGRNGNQLQHF. The chain is built from TRBV7-2 and TRBJ1-5; D might be TRBD1 (5 bases). The CDR3 covers 16 residues. Germline CDR1 reads SGHTA; CDR2 reads FQGNSA.

The chain joins TRBV5-4 to TRBJ2-1, with TRBD2 as a possible D gene (5 bases). This CDR3 spans 14 amino acids. Germline CDR1 reads SGHNT; CDR2 reads YYREEE (reference sequence). V shed 9 bases and J shed 5 bases, with 18 bases lying between them. CDR3 nucleotides: TGTGCCAACAACCTTGGAGGCGAGAACAATGAGCAGTTCTTC. Translating it yields CANNLGGENNEQFF.

Points on this clonotype: The CDR3 carries no conserved terminal phenylalanine or tryptophan, so it likely arises from a read error. The rearrangement uses TRBV6-2 or TRBV6-3 and TRBJ2-7, with 11 nucleotides matching TRBD2. With 7 bases clipped from V and 0 bases from J, the junction kept 14 bases outside the gene matches. The CDR3 covers 18 residues. Germline V gene data show CDR1 as MNHEY and CDR2 as SVGEGT. This CDR3 is CASIYNTRTSGYSYEQYL. CDR3 nucleotides: TGTGCCAGCATTTATAATACCCGGACTAGCGGGTACTCCTACGAGCAGTACCTC.

In this sample, this clonotype turned up once. The junction departs from germline at one end; a sequencing error may be responsible. This chain links TRBV4-3 with TRBJ2-1, with 15 bases fitting TRBD2. This CDR3 spans 18 amino acids. Germline CDR1 reads LGHNA; CDR2 reads YSLEER. CDR3 sequence reads: CASSLDWTSGRAWNERFF. The CDR3 coding sequence is TGCGCCAGCAGCCTGGATTGGACTAGCGGGAGGGCTTGGAATGAGCGGTTCTTC.

Comments on this clonotype: An end of the junction does not agree with germline; a read error may underlie this. This chain links TRBV11-2 with TRBJ2-3; 11 bases line up with TRBD2. CDR1 and CDR2 (germline): SGHAT, FQNNGV. This CDR3 contains 18 residues. The CDR3 sequence: CTSSLNLLAGGDADTPCF. In DNA form, the CDR3 reads TGTACCAGCAGCTTAAATCTCCTAGCGGGAGGCGATGCGGATACGCCGTGTTTT.

In the case of this clonotype: A much larger clone is a single base away; this may be a read error. The chain carries TRBV30 and TRBJ2-1, with 8 bases identical to TRBD2. There are 13 residues in the CDR3. V dropped 4 bases and J dropped 9; count of bases not matched to a gene: 8. CDR1 GTSNPN and CDR2 SVGIG come from the germline V gene (reference sequence). The CDR3 loop reads CAWTWGAGGEQFF. The CDR3 nucleotides read TGTGCCTGGACTTGGGGCGCGGGAGGTGAGCAGTTCTTC.

Remarks on this clonotype: No conserved phenylalanine or tryptophan is present at the end of the CDR3, so a read error is the likely explanation. The DNA is omitted, as the CDR3 cannot be located on it reliably, and the CDR3 follows TCRdb's listing. This sequence joins TRBV5-1 and TRBJ1-2. In germline, CDR1 is SGHRS, CDR2 YFSETQ. The CDR3 totals 15 residues, both ends included. The CDR3 region is CASSLETTTNYGYTI.

Worth noting for this clonotype: One end of the junction does not line up with germline, which may come from a read error. The rearrangement uses TRBV6-1 and TRBJ1-2, with a weak D call TRBD1 (6 bases). This CDR3 has 12 residues. CDR1 is MNHNS, CDR2 SASEGT, per germline. In DNA, the CDR3 is TGTGCCGGACTGACAGGCACCTATGACTACACCTTC. Protein: CAGLTGTYDYTF.

This clonotype occurred once. V usage is TRBV6-2 or TRBV6-3 and J usage is TRBJ2-7; D may correspond to TRBD1 or TRBD2 (7 bases each). CDR3 size: 17 residues. V gave up 5 bases and J gave up 2 bases, with 22 bases separating them. Germline V gene lookup returns CDR1 MNHEY and CDR2 SVGEGT. CDR3 bases: TGTGCCAGCAGTCTTGGGGGGGGACAGTTGCATCCCTACGAGCAGTACTTC. It yields the protein CASSLGGGQLHPYEQYF.

Of note for this clonotype: A read error may be the cause here, since a much bigger clone is one base away. The V and J genes are TRBV19 and TRBJ2-3; D not resolved. Germline V gene lookup returns CDR1 LNHDA and CDR2 SQIVND (reference sequence). This CDR3 is 14 amino acids long. V was cut by 1 base and J by 3 bases, with 8 bases left in between. The CDR3 sequence is CASSIALETDTQYF. DNA of the CDR3: TGTGCCAGTAGTATAGCCCTGGAAACAGATACGCAGTATTTT.

In regard to this clonotype: The germline gene is not matched at one end of the junction; a read error may be the cause. V and J are TRBV29-1 and TRBJ1-1; D is unresolved. In germline, CDR1 is SQVTM, CDR2 ANQGSEA. The CDR3 runs 12 residues. This CDR3 is CRVEGSGLGAFF. The DNA for the CDR3 is TGCAGAGTTGAAGGGAGTGGCCTAGGAGCTTTCTTT.

For this clonotype: No conserved phenylalanine or tryptophan ends this CDR3, so it is likely a read error. The gene calls are TRBV11-1 and TRBJ1-1; D is possibly TRBD1 (6 bases). Germline V lookup: CDR1 SGHAT, CDR2 FQDESV (reference sequence). The CDR3 runs to 15 residues. CDR3 residues: CDSSLAGAGNIEAFS. CDR3 DNA: TGTGACAGCAGCTTAGCAGGGGCTGGGAACATTGAAGCTTTCTCT.

This clonotype was recorded only once. This CDR3 is missing its conserved last phenylalanine or tryptophan, likely due to a read error. Because the CDR3's place on the DNA is in doubt, the DNA is left out and the CDR3 is given as listed by TCRdb. The chain carries TRBV29-1 and TRBJ2-1; the listed D gene, TRBD2, was not tested against the DNA. Germline-derived CDR1 and CDR2 are SQVTM and ANQGSEA. The CDR3 length is 15 residues, termini included. Here the CDR3 reads CSDGLAGGFYNEQFY.

This sequence joins TRBV11-2 and TRBJ2-7; the D is unclear. The germline gives CDR1 SGHAT, CDR2 FQNNGV. The V end lost 5 bases, the J end lost 5 bases, and 16 bases lay between the germline ends. The CDR3 covers 14 residues. DNA of the CDR3: TGTGCCAGCAGCCTCTGGGATTATCAGGACGAGCAGTACTTC. This gives the protein CASSLWDYQDEQYF.

This sequence joins TRBV6-1 and TRBJ2-7; D gene uncertain. Germline CDR1 and CDR2: MNHNS and SASEGT. V lost 11 bases and J 4 bases, leaving 24 bases between the germline ends. This CDR3 is built from 15 residues. CDR3 DNA: TGTGCCTGCACTGAGACCCTAACATCCCTATACGAGCAGTACTTC. It is translated as CACTETLTSLYEQYF.

The chain carries TRBV13 and TRBJ2-5; D possibly corresponds to TRBD2 (6 bases). Germline-derived CDR1 and CDR2 are PRHDT and FYEKMQ (reference sequence). CDR3 length: 15 amino acids. With 4 bases removed from V and 4 bases from J, the gap between germline ends came to 16 bases. The CDR3 DNA is TGTGCCAGCAGCTCCCTGCCCGGGACTCCAGAGACCCAGTACTTC. Translating gives CASSSLPGTPETQYF.

About this clonotype itself: A much more abundant neighbour one base away suggests this may be a read error. The CDR3 end shows no conserved phenylalanine or tryptophan, and so a read error is likely. No DNA is shown, since the ends of the CDR3 on it are uncertain; the CDR3 is the one TCRdb lists. This rearrangement joins TRBV6-1 to TRBJ1-4; the D call in the table, TRBD1, was not verified against the DNA. The CDR3 contains 11 residues when both ends are counted. From germline, CDR1 is MNHNS and CDR2 SASEGT. This CDR3 is CASSLGGKLYL.

This clonotype was recorded a few times. The chain has TRBV5-1 and TRBJ2-2, with TRBD2 matching 8 bases. With V trimmed by 6 bases and J by 4 bases, 8 bases remained unmatched. The CDR3 covers 15 residues. Germline loops: CDR1 SGHRS, CDR2 YFSETQ. CDR3 sequence reads: CASKAGAQSTGELFF. CDR3 nucleotide sequence: TGCGCCAGCAAAGCGGGAGCTCAGAGCACCGGGGAGCTGTTTTTT.

With regard to this clonotype: A read error may explain this, as a much larger clone is one base away. This chain connects TRBV28 to TRBJ2-2; a weak D match, TRBD2 (6 bases). The germline V gene has CDR1 MDHEN and CDR2 SYDVKM. CDR3 length: 15 amino acids. CDR3 DNA: TGTGCCAGCAAGGATGCGGGACTGAACACCGGGAAGCTGTTTTTT. As protein: CASKDAGLNTGKLFF.

Turning to this clonotype: At one end the junction does not follow the germline gene, possibly because of a read error. The genes are TRBV6-2 or TRBV6-3 and TRBJ2-5; D is ambiguous. This CDR3 comprises 13 residues. Per germline, CDR1 MNHEY and CDR2 SVGEGT. CDR3 in amino acids: CASSHWAQETQYF. The CDR3 nucleotides read TGTGCCAGCAGTCACTGGGCCCAAGAAACCCAGTACTTC.

This rearrangement joins TRBV29-1 to TRBJ2-7; TRBD2 agrees at 10 bases. This CDR3 contains 13 residues. Germline trimming cut 3 bases from V and 10 bases from J; bases unmatched to any gene: 9. Per the germline V gene, CDR1 is SQVTM and CDR2 is ANQGSEA. Here the CDR3 reads CSVDVAGGIEQYF. Here the CDR3 DNA reads TGCAGCGTTGATGTAGCGGGAGGTATCGAACAGTACTTC.

Concerning this clonotype: This is likely a read error, given that the CDR3 carries no conserved phenylalanine or tryptophan at its end. CDR3 amino acids: CASSLGPRRGGNTEAFY. CDR3 in DNA: TGCGCCAGCAGCTTGGGTCCTAGGCGGGGGGGAAACACTGAAGCTTTCTAT. The chain carries TRBV5-1 and TRBJ1-1; D possibly corresponds to TRBD1 (5 bases). Looked up from germline, CDR1 is SGHRS and CDR2 is YFSETQ. This CDR3 spans 17 amino acids. V was cut by 0 bases and J by 2 bases, with 17 bases left in between.

Comment on this clonotype: A read error may be the cause here, since a much bigger clone is one base away. The J gene is TRBJ2-1, the V gene TRBV2, with 7 positions matching TRBD1. Trimming removed 4 bases from V and 8 bases from J; junction bases left unmatched: 5. The CDR3 sequence is 13 residues long. Germline loops: CDR1 SNHLY, CDR2 FYNNEI. CDR3 sequence: CASSGSRGHEQFF. The CDR3 DNA is TGTGCCAGCAGTGGTTCGAGGGGGCATGAGCAGTTCTTC.

This clonotype was seen just once. A junction boundary mismatches the germline segment, possibly from a read error. The CDR3 is CASHLPGQGTYGCTF. CDR3 bases: TGTGCCAGCCACCTACCCGGACAGGGAACCTATGGCTGCACCTTC. This sequence joins TRBV28 and TRBJ1-2; 8 bases align to TRBD1. This CDR3 has 15 amino acids. Per the germline V gene, CDR1 is MDHEN and CDR2 is SYDVKM.

Written as DNA, the CDR3 is TGTGTCTGCAGTAGCAGGGTGGACTCACCCCTCCACTTT. Its translation: CVCSSRVDSPLHF. This chain joins TRBV28 and TRBJ1-6; perhaps TRBD1 as D (5 bases). Germline V lookup: CDR1 MDHEN, CDR2 SYDVKM. The CDR3 contains 13 residues.

The chain carries TRBV7-9 and TRBJ2-7; D is unresolved. There are 14 residues in the CDR3. Germline lookup yields CDR1 SEHNR and CDR2 FQNEAQ (reference sequence). V lost 3 bases and J 1 base, leaving 10 bases between the germline ends. The DNA for the CDR3 is TGTGCCAGCAGCTTTGAGACCGGATCCTACGAGCAGTACTTC. It yields the protein CASSFETGSYEQYF.

The V and J genes are TRBV29-1 and TRBJ1-6; perhaps TRBD1 as D (6 bases). CDR3 length: 15 amino acids. The V gene lost 8 bases and the J gene lost 9 bases, with 23 bases spanning the gap. Germline values: CDR1 SQVTM, CDR2 ANQGSEA. This CDR3 reads CSLSTGTRPSSPLHF. CDR3 DNA sequence: TGCAGCCTTTCGACCGGGACACGGCCAAGTTCACCCCTCCACTTT. Full variable domain (missing parts from reference TRBV29-1 and TRBJ1-6): SAVISQKPSRDICQRGTSLTIQCQVDSQVTMMFWYRQQPGQSLTLIATANQGSEATYESGFVIDKFPISRPNLTFSTLTVSNMSPEDSSIYLCSLSTGTRPSSPLHFGNGTRLTVT.